Listed here are 23 T cell receptor beta chains from one sample, sequenced in a study of blood T cell repertoires in COVID-19. TCRdb keeps only in-frame clones here, not all; method: immunoSEQ multiplex PCR. The table has 98,000 or so clones, roughly 90% seen once. The sample taken for sequencing was peripheral blood. Every receptor here comes from a man between 60 and 70 years old with COVID-19, enrolled during active disease.

J is TRBJ2-7 and V is TRBV3-1 (or the pseudogene TRBV3-2); 8 bases agree with TRBD2. V dropped 4 bases and J dropped 6; count of bases not matched to a gene: 5. CDR3 size: 13 residues. Germline V gives CDR1 LGHDT, CDR2 YNNKEL (reference sequence). As DNA, the CDR3 is TGTGCCAGCAGCCCCGGACTAGCTCTCGAGCAGTACTTC. This codes for CASSPGLALEQYF.

The chain employs TRBV4-1 and TRBJ1-5; no definite D call. The CDR3 has 18 amino acids. Trimming pared 4 bases from V and 3 bases from J, leaving 22 bases between. Germline lookup yields CDR1 MGHRA and CDR2 YSYEKL. This chain's CDR3 is CASSPTRPRLIDNQPQHF. For the CDR3, the DNA is TGCGCCAGCAGCCCGACCCGACCAAGACTCATAGACAATCAGCCCCAGCATTTT.

The chain couples TRBV9 to TRBJ2-7; 9 bases align to TRBD1. CDR3 length: 14 amino acids. Germline V gene data show CDR1 as SGDLS and CDR2 as YYNGEE. V lost 3 bases and J lost 2; bases outside the gene matches: 3. The CDR3 loop is CASSAGTGTYEQYF. The CDR3 DNA follows: TGTGCCAGCAGCGCCGGGACAGGGACCTACGAGCAGTACTTC.

The chain has TRBV28 and TRBJ2-5; 7 bases align to TRBD1. The CDR3 has 15 amino acids. With V trimmed by 5 bases and J by 1 base, 7 bases remained unmatched. Germline assignment: CDR1 MDHEN and CDR2 SYDVKM. The CDR3 loop reads CASSGAGTAQETQYF. The CDR3 DNA follows: TGTGCCAGCAGTGGAGCCGGGACAGCCCAAGAGACCCAGTACTTC.

For the CDR3, the DNA is TGTGCCAGCAGCTGGGACAGGGGGGACGATGGCTACACCTTC. As protein: CASSWDRGDDGYTF. V is TRBV7-2 and J is TRBJ1-2, with TRBD1 matching over 11 bases. Germline CDR1 and CDR2: SGHTA and FQGNSA. CDR3 length: 14 residues. With 4 bases clipped from V and 6 bases from J, the junction kept 4 bases outside the gene matches.

The V gene is TRBV6-2 or TRBV6-3, the J gene TRBJ1-5; D remains unclear. Trimming left V 5 bases short and J 0 bases short, with 14 bases between. The CDR3 is 16 residues long. Germline V gene sequence: CDR1 MNHEY, CDR2 SVGEGT. The DNA of the CDR3 is TGTGCCAGCAGTCCCACCCGGGAGGTTAGCAATCAGCCCCAGCATTTT. Its translation is CASSPTREVSNQPQHF.

The chain recombines TRBV19 with TRBJ1-4; possible D gene TRBD1, 6 bases. V lost 4 bases to trimming and J lost 7 bases, with 13 bases between them. This CDR3 contains 14 residues. Per germline, CDR1 LNHDA and CDR2 SQIVND (reference sequence). The CDR3 is CASSRQASTEKLFF. In DNA, the CDR3 is TGTGCCAGTAGTAGACAGGCATCTACTGAAAAACTGTTTTTT.

The chain employs TRBV6-5 and TRBJ1-6; 10 nucleotides match TRBD1. The CDR3 runs to 15 residues. The germline V gene encodes CDR1 MNHEY and CDR2 SVGAGI. Germline trimming cut 0 bases from V and 9 bases from J; bases unmatched to any gene: 2. CDR3 region: CASSYSGQGSSPLHF. The CDR3 DNA reads TGTGCCAGCAGTTACTCGGGACAGGGGTCTTCACCCCTCCACTTT.

J is TRBJ2-7 and V is TRBV7-8; 9 nucleotides match TRBD2. Germline-derived CDR1 and CDR2 are SGHVS and FQNEAQ. The ends lost 3 bases at V and 2 bases at J; junction bases unmatched: 11. The length of the CDR3 is 17 residues. The CDR3: CASSFLHSGRKAYEQYF. The DNA of the CDR3 is TGTGCCAGCAGCTTTCTACATAGCGGGAGAAAGGCCTACGAGCAGTACTTC.

This clone was picked up a small number of times. The chain couples TRBV6-5 to TRBJ2-7; TRBD1 matches at 8 bases. The length of the CDR3 is 15 residues. The germline V gene has CDR1 MNHEY and CDR2 SVGAGI. Trimming cost V 2 bases and J 4 bases; bases outside gene matches: 7. The DNA for the CDR3 is TGTGCCAGCAGTTACGCGCGGACAGGGTCGTACGAGCAGTACTTC. Amino acids: CASSYARTGSYEQYF.

The rearrangement uses TRBV6-1 and TRBJ1-2, with D perhaps matching TRBD1 (5 bases). The CDR3 contains 17 residues. The germline gives CDR1 MNHNS, CDR2 SASEGT. Trimming took 3 bases from V and 7 from J, leaving 24 bases between them. CDR3 loop: CASSEPAGSLIFGGYTF. CDR3 DNA: TGTGCCAGCAGTGAGCCGGCAGGGTCACTCATTTTTGGTGGCTACACCTTC.

The chain couples TRBV9 to TRBJ2-1, with TRBD1 identical over 8 bases. Germline V lookup: CDR1 SGDLS, CDR2 YYNGEE. The CDR3 loop spans 15 amino acids. V gave up 2 bases and J gave up 4 bases; unmatched junction bases: 5. The CDR3 loop reads CASSVGTGSYNEQFF. In nucleotides, the CDR3 is TGTGCCAGCAGCGTCGGGACAGGAAGTTACAATGAGCAGTTCTTC.

The chain joins TRBV4-3 to TRBJ1-3; 9 nucleotides align to TRBD1. The CDR3 runs 19 residues. CDR1 and CDR2 from the germline V gene are LGHNA and YSLEER. J gave up 0 bases and V 1 base, and 10 bases lay outside the gene matches. The CDR3 sequence: CASSQVQGAHESSGNTIYF. In nucleotides, the CDR3 is TGCGCCAGCAGCCAAGTACAGGGGGCGCATGAAAGCTCTGGAAACACCATATATTTT.

This clone was detected once. V usage is TRBV6-5 and J usage is TRBJ1-2; D gene ambiguous. Trimming left V 5 bases short and J 3 bases short, with 13 bases between. The germline V gene encodes CDR1 MNHEY and CDR2 SVGAGI. The CDR3 contains 14 residues. In DNA, the CDR3 is TGTGCCAGCAGTATCGCGGGGAGGGACTATGGCTACACCTTC. It yields the protein CASSIAGRDYGYTF.

The chain is built from TRBV10-3 and TRBJ2-3, with a weak D call TRBD1 (6 bases). The CDR3 contains 13 residues. Trimming left V 6 bases short and J 6 bases short, with 13 bases between. Germline V gene sequence: CDR1 ENHRY, CDR2 SYGVKD. CDR3 loop: CAIRDSESDTQYF. CDR3 nucleotides: TGTGCCATCAGGGACAGTGAAAGCGATACGCAGTATTTT.

The rearrangement links TRBV30 to TRBJ2-3, with 9 positions matching TRBD2. Germline values: CDR1 GTSNPN, CDR2 SVGIG (reference sequence). There are 15 residues in the CDR3. V lost 7 bases to trimming and J lost 3 bases; unmatched junction nucleotides: 11. The CDR3 DNA reads as TGTGCCTCAACAAGGGGTAGCGGGAGAACAGATACGCAGTATTTT. It translates to CASTRGSGRTDTQYF.

The chain has TRBV24-1 and TRBJ2-1, with 9 bases identical to TRBD2. The germline V gene encodes CDR1 KGHDR and CDR2 SFDVKD. The CDR3 length is 16 residues. The V and J ends lost 4 bases and 3 bases, in that order; junction bases with no gene match: 6. CDR3 sequence: CATSDHGLANYNEQFF. The CDR3 DNA reads TGTGCCACCAGTGACCATGGACTAGCGAACTACAATGAGCAGTTCTTC.

This clone occurred once. At one of its ends the junction is not consistent with the germline gene, which may arise from a read error. The chain couples TRBV15 to TRBJ2-7; D possibly corresponds to TRBD2 (6 bases). This CDR3 contains 14 residues. The V gene's germline CDR1 is LNHNV and CDR2 YYDKDF (reference sequence). CDR3 DNA sequence: TGTGTCACCAGCACCGGGACTTCCACCTACGAGCAGTACTTC. This translates into CVTSTGTSTYEQYF.

The rearrangement uses TRBV5-1 and TRBJ1-1; unclear D gene. The CDR3 consists of 13 residues. In germline, CDR1 is SGHRS, CDR2 YFSETQ. V was pared by 7 bases and J by 4 bases, with 14 bases between. The CDR3 nucleotides are TGCGCCAGCGGCGGGCTTGTCAGCACTGAAGCTTTCTTT. Its translation: CASGGLVSTEAFF.

This sequence joins TRBV7-8 and TRBJ2-1, with TRBD1 matching over 9 bases. The J segment lost 2 bases and the V segment lost 3 bases, leaving 5 bases of the junction unmatched. The CDR3 is 16 amino acids. Per germline, CDR1 SGHVS and CDR2 FQNEAQ. The CDR3 sequence: CASSFRRDRAYNEQFF. The CDR3 region has the DNA TGTGCCAGCAGCTTCCGCCGGGACAGGGCCTACAATGAGCAGTTCTTC.

This clone was detected only once. DNA of the CDR3: TGTGCCAGTAACAAACAGGGAGGGGAAAAACTGTTTTTT. This translates into CASNKQGGEKLFF. The chain recombines TRBV19 with TRBJ1-4; tentatively, D is TRBD1 (6 bases). The CDR3 has 13 amino acids. CDR1 is LNHDA, CDR2 SQIVND, per germline (reference sequence). V was pared by 7 bases and J by 8 bases, with 14 bases between.

V usage is TRBV18 and J usage is TRBJ1-1; D is uncertain. Looked up from germline, CDR1 is KGHSH and CDR2 is LQKENI. V lost 6 bases and J 4 bases, leaving 12 bases between the germline ends. There are 13 residues in the CDR3. The CDR3 loop is CASSGAEGTEAFF. The DNA of the CDR3 is TGTGCCAGCTCTGGAGCAGAAGGCACTGAAGCTTTCTTT. Based on the CDR3 plus reference TRBV18 and TRBJ1-1, the full variable domain is NAGVMQNPRHLVRRRGQEARLRCSPMKGHSHVYWYRQLPEEGLKFMVYLQKENIIDESGMPKERFSAEFPKEGPSILRIQQVVRGDSAAYFCASSGAEGTEAFFGQGTRLTVV.

On this clone: Other DNA variants within this sample encode the same CDR3. The rearrangement joins TRBV12-5 to TRBJ1-2, with 11 bases identical to TRBD1. Germline loops: CDR1 LGHNT, CDR2 FRNRAP. CDR3 length: 14 amino acids. Trimming at V came to 5 bases and at J to 7 bases, leaving 6 bases not matched to a gene. CDR3 DNA sequence: TGTGCTAGTGGTCTCGGACAGGGGGCTGGTGGCTACACCTTC. Translation gives CASGLGQGAGGYTF.